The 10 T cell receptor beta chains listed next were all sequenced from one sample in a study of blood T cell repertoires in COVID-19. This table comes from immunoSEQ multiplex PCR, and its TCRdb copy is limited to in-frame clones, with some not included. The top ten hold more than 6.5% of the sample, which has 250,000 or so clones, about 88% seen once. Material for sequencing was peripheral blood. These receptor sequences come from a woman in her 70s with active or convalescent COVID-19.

The CDR3: CASIFRVGNTEAFF. CDR3 coding DNA: TGTGCCAGCATCTTTCGGGTGGGGAACACTGAAGCTTTCTTT. V gene TRBV2 combines with J gene TRBJ1-1; D ambiguous. From germline, CDR1 is SNHLY and CDR2 FYNNEI. The CDR3 contains 14 residues. Trimming pared 7 bases from V and 1 base from J, leaving 13 bases between.

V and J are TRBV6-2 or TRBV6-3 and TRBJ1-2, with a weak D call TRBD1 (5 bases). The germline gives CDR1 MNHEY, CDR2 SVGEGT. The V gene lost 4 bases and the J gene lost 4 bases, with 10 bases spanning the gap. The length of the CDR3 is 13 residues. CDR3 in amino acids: CASSSIGAYGYTF. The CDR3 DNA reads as TGTGCCAGCAGTTCGATAGGGGCCTATGGCTACACCTTC.

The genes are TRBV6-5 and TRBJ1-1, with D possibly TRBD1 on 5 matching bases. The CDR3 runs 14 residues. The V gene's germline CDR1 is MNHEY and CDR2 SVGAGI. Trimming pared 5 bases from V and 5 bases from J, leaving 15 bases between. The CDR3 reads CASSLRWGRTEAFF. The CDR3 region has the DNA TGTGCCAGCAGTCTTCGTTGGGGGAGGACTGAAGCTTTCTTT.

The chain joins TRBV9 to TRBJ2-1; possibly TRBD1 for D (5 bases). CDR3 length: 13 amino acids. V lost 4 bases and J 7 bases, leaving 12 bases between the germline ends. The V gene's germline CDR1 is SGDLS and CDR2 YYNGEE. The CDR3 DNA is TGTGCCAGCAGCTTAGACAGAACGAATGAGCAGTTCTTC. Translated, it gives CASSLDRTNEQFF.

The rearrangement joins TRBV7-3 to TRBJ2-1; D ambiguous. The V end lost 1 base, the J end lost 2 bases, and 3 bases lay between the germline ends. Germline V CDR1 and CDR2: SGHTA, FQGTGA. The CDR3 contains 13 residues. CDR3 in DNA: TGTGCCAGCAGCTTAAGTACCTACAATGAGCAGTTCTTC. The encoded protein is CASSLSTYNEQFF.

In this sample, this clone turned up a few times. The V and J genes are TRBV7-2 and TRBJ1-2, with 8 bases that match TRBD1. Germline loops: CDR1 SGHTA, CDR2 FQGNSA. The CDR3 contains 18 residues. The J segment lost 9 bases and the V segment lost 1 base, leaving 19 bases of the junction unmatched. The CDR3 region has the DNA TGTGCCAGCAGCTTAGAGGGGTCGGGGGTCAGACAGGGGAGGAGCTACACCTTC. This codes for CASSLEGSGVRQGRSYTF.

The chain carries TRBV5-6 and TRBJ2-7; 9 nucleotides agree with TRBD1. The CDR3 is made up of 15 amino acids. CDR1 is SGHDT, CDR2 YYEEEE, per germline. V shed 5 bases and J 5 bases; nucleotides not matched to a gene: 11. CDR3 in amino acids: CASRFPGTGLDEQYF. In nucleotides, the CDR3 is TGTGCCAGCAGATTCCCCGGGACAGGGCTAGACGAGCAGTACTTC.

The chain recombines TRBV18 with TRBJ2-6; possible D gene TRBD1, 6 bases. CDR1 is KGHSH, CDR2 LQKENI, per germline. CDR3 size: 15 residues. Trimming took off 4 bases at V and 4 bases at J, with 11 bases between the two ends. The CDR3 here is CASSRTEPGANVLTF. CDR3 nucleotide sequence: TGTGCCAGCTCACGGACAGAGCCGGGGGCCAACGTCCTGACTTTC.

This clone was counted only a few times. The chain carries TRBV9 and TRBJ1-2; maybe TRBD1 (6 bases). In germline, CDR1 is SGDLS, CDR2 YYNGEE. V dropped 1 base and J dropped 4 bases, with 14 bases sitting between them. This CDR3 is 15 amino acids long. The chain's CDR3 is CASSVREQGSYGYTF. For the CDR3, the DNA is TGTGCCAGCAGCGTACGAGAACAGGGATCCTATGGCTACACCTTC.

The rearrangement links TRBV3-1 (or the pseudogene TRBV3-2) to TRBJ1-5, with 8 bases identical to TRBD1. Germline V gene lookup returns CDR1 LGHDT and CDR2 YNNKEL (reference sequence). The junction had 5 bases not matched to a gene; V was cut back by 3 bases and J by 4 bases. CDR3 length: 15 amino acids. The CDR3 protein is CASSQAGTGNQPQHF. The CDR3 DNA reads TGTGCCAGCAGCCAGGCCGGGACAGGTAATCAGCCCCAGCATTTT.